Presented here are 28 T cell receptor beta chains from one specimen sequenced in a study of shared clonotypes between healthy human individuals. Measured with immunoSEQ multiplex PCR; TCRdb has only the in-frame clones, and not every one. The sample comprises about 1.5 million clones, 95% to 99% of which are singletons, and about 0.42% rests with the top ten. Sequencing input: naive CD4+ T cells sorted from blood. Subset indicated: CD45RA+ positively selected. The receptors here all came from a man younger than 45 in good health.

The chain joins TRBV5-1 to TRBJ1-4; no clear D gene. The CDR3 contains 14 residues. The V end lost 0 bases, the J end lost 6 bases, and 9 bases lay between the germline ends. Germline CDR1 SGHRS, CDR2 YFSETQ. In nucleotides, the CDR3 is TGCGCCAGCAGCTTGGACCGGCTGGATGAAAAACTGTTTTTT. Translating it yields CASSLDRLDEKLFF.

The V and J genes are TRBV18 and TRBJ2-7; TRBD2 aligns across 7 bases. The CDR3 totals 14 residues. In germline, CDR1 is KGHSH, CDR2 LQKENI. The V segment lost 5 bases and the J segment 7 bases; nucleotides outside the gene matches: 11. This CDR3 is CASSSLADSGEQYF. The DNA of the CDR3 is TGTGCCAGCTCATCTCTAGCGGACTCGGGGGAGCAGTACTTC.

In the case of this clone: Additional DNA sequences in this sample encode the identical CDR3. V and J are TRBV5-1 and TRBJ2-3; D unclear. Germline lookup yields CDR1 SGHRS and CDR2 YFSETQ. The ends were cut back, 6 bases at V and 3 bases at J, with 5 bases in the middle. The CDR3 loop spans 11 amino acids. The CDR3 spells CASTLTDTQYF. The CDR3 DNA is TGCGCCAGCACCCTGACAGATACGCAGTATTTT.

The rearrangement links TRBV18 to TRBJ2-6; 8 bases line up with TRBD1. Per germline, CDR1 KGHSH and CDR2 LQKENI. This CDR3 region has 20 residues. V lost 2 bases and J lost 0; bases outside the gene matches: 12. Here the CDR3 DNA reads TGTGCCAGCTCACCAATCGGGCAGGGGGCTCTGGGCTCTGGGGCCAACGTCCTGACTTTC. Its protein product is CASSPIGQGALGSGANVLTF.

Points on this clone: The identical CDR3 is also encoded by other nucleotide sequences in the sample. The chain joins TRBV9 to TRBJ2-7; a possible D gene is TRBD2 (6 bases). The CDR3 is made up of 14 amino acids. Germline loops: CDR1 SGDLS, CDR2 YYNGEE. Trimming left V 2 bases short and J 3 bases short, with 12 bases between. This chain's CDR3 is CASSVGRGNYEQYF. Written as DNA, the CDR3 is TGTGCCAGCAGCGTGGGACGGGGGAACTACGAGCAGTACTTC.

V and J are TRBV7-8 and TRBJ2-7, with D possibly being TRBD2 (6 bases). Germline CDR1 SGHVS, CDR2 FQNEAQ. The V end lost 2 bases, the J end lost 4 bases, and 9 bases lay between the germline ends. The CDR3 is made up of 13 amino acids. CDR3 sequence reads: CASSLLASYEQYF. The CDR3 bases are TGTGCCAGCAGCTTACTAGCGTCGTACGAGCAGTACTTC.

The chain links TRBV5-4 to TRBJ2-1; 13 nucleotides line up with TRBD2. This CDR3 has 15 residues. The J segment lost 6 bases and the V segment lost 3 bases, leaving 3 bases of the junction unmatched. Germline-derived CDR1 and CDR2 are SGHNT and YYREEE (reference sequence). CDR3 nucleotides: TGTGCCAGCAGCTCCCGGACTAGCGGGGGCAATGAGCAGTTCTTC. Amino acid sequence: CASSSRTSGGNEQFF. The variable domain in full, completed from reference TRBV5-4 and TRBJ2-1, reads ETGVTQSPTHLIKTRGQQVTLRCSSQSGHNTVSWYQQALGQGPQFIFQYYREEENGRGNFPPRFSGLQFPNYSSELNVNALELDDSALYLCASSSRTSGGNEQFFGPGTRLTVL.

Only one count was recorded for this clone. CDR3 residues: CASGTGNQPQHF. As DNA, the CDR3 is TGTGCCTCCGGCACCGGCAATCAGCCCCAGCATTTT. The genes are TRBV10-3 and TRBJ1-5, with D hard to call. The CDR3 loop spans 12 amino acids. The germline V gene encodes CDR1 ENHRY and CDR2 SYGVKD. Deletions cut 11 bases from V and 2 bases from J, with 10 bases between.

This clone was detected only once. The genes are TRBV28 and TRBJ1-5; D may be TRBD1 (6 bases). V was clipped by 3 bases and J by 3 bases, with 9 bases between them. From germline, CDR1 is MDHEN and CDR2 SYDVKM. There are 14 residues in the CDR3. In nucleotides, the CDR3 is TGTGCCAGCAGTTTTTCAGGGGCCAATCAGCCCCAGCATTTT. Its protein is CASSFSGANQPQHF.

The chain has TRBV27 and TRBJ2-2; 7 nucleotides line up with TRBD1. The CDR3 extends over 16 amino acids. Germline trimming cut 7 bases from V and 7 bases from J; bases unmatched to any gene: 15. Germline values: CDR1 MNHEY, CDR2 SMNVEV (reference sequence). The CDR3 loop is CASTRKGAHEIGELFF. The CDR3 coding sequence is TGTGCCAGCACCCGCAAGGGGGCCCACGAAATCGGGGAGCTGTTTTTT.

The V gene is TRBV27, the J gene TRBJ2-1; 8 nucleotides align to TRBD2. Trimming at V came to 4 bases and at J to 4 bases, leaving 12 bases not matched to a gene. CDR1 MNHEY and CDR2 SMNVEV come from the germline V gene (reference sequence). There are 17 residues in the CDR3. The CDR3 sequence: CASSSGSRGGGYNEQFF. The DNA of the CDR3 is TGTGCCAGCAGTTCTGGAAGTCGGGGGGGCGGGTACAATGAGCAGTTCTTC.

The rearrangement joins TRBV4-2 to TRBJ1-4; TRBD1 agrees at 7 bases. With 3 bases clipped from V and 5 bases from J, the junction kept 3 bases outside the gene matches. The germline CDR1 and CDR2 sequences are LGHNA and YNFKEQ. There are 14 residues in the CDR3. CDR3 coding DNA: TGTGCCAGCAGCCAGGGACAGCAGAATGAAAAACTGTTTTTT. Its protein is CASSQGQQNEKLFF.

This chain links TRBV14 with TRBJ1-4; tentatively, D is TRBD1 (5 bases). Trimming stripped 1 base from V and 13 bases from J, with 13 bases between. Germline CDR1 is SGHDN and CDR2 is FVKESK. The CDR3 runs 13 residues. For the CDR3, the DNA is TGTGCCAGCAGCCAAGCCTCAGTAGGGGCACTGTTTTTT. Translated: CASSQASVGALFF.

This CDR3 is CASSERQGARFPNTGELFF. The CDR3 DNA reads TGTGCCAGCAGTGAGCGGCAGGGGGCGCGATTCCCCAACACCGGGGAGCTGTTTTTT. The chain has TRBV6-1 and TRBJ2-2; 8 nucleotides line up with TRBD1. The V segment lost 3 bases and the J segment 2 bases; nucleotides outside the gene matches: 14. Germline lookup yields CDR1 MNHNS and CDR2 SASEGT. The CDR3 has 19 amino acids.

This sequence joins TRBV4-1 and TRBJ2-7; D gene unclear. The ends were cut back, 0 bases at V and 3 bases at J, with 9 bases in the middle. This CDR3 comprises 14 residues. CDR1 is MGHRA, CDR2 YSYEKL, per germline. CDR3 DNA: TGCGCCAGCAGCCAAGATAGGACCATCTACGAGCAGTACTTC. Protein product: CASSQDRTIYEQYF.

The chain employs TRBV29-1 and TRBJ1-2, with 12 nucleotides matching TRBD1. From germline, CDR1 is SQVTM and CDR2 ANQGSEA. The CDR3 contains 18 residues. Trimming at V came to 6 bases and at J to 2 bases, leaving 16 bases not matched to a gene. The CDR3 spells CSVKRSPGTGGGNYGYTF. The CDR3 DNA is TGCAGCGTGAAAAGGAGCCCCGGGACAGGGGGCGGCAACTATGGCTACACCTTC.

V gene TRBV4-1 combines with J gene TRBJ2-1; 12 positions match TRBD2. V was clipped by 3 bases and J by 7 bases; unmatched bases: 7. Germline CDR1 MGHRA, CDR2 YSYEKL. The CDR3 extends over 16 amino acids. The CDR3 DNA reads TGCGCCAGCAGCCATTCTAGCGGGAGGGCCGGAAATGAGCAGTTCTTC. Its protein is CASSHSSGRAGNEQFF.

The V and J genes are TRBV11-2 and TRBJ1-1; D not certain. Germline CDR1 and CDR2: SGHAT and FQNNGV. The V and J ends lost 4 bases and 7 bases respectively, with 13 bases between them. The CDR3 is 13 residues long. The CDR3 protein is CASSSLLLYEAFF. CDR3 nucleotide sequence: TGTGCCAGCAGCTCCCTACTACTCTATGAAGCTTTCTTT.

V gene TRBV7-9 combines with J gene TRBJ2-5, with 7 bases fitting TRBD1. The CDR3 is 14 residues long. Germline V gene sequence: CDR1 SEHNR, CDR2 FQNEAQ (reference sequence). With V trimmed by 2 bases and J by 7 bases, 7 bases remained unmatched. The CDR3: CASSLTGDSGTQYF. CDR3 in DNA: TGTGCCAGCAGCTTAACAGGGGATTCGGGGACCCAGTACTTC.

The chain combines TRBV2 with TRBJ2-2; D ambiguous. Germline V gene lookup returns CDR1 SNHLY and CDR2 FYNNEI. The CDR3 length is 13 residues. V was pared by 10 bases and J by 2 bases, with 11 bases between. The CDR3 is CAIELTNTGELFF. In nucleotides, the CDR3 is TGTGCCATCGAGCTTACTAACACCGGGGAGCTGTTTTTT.

The chain has TRBV29-1 and TRBJ2-7, with TRBD1 identical over 9 bases. The CDR3 is 13 amino acids. Losses at the gene ends were 4 bases for V and 3 bases for J; bases not matched to a gene: 4. CDR1 and CDR2 from the germline V gene are SQVTM and ANQGSEA. The CDR3 DNA sequence: TGCAGCGTTGCCGCGACAGGGGGCTACGAGCAGTACTTC. Translated, it gives CSVAATGGYEQYF.

V and J are TRBV4-1 and TRBJ2-3; 13 nucleotides agree with TRBD2. The CDR3 is 22 amino acids. Germline CDR1 MGHRA, CDR2 YSYEKL. Germline trimming cut 6 bases from V and 2 bases from J; bases unmatched to any gene: 23. CDR3 DNA: TGCGCCAGCAGTTTCCGGACTAGCGGGAGTTCCCAGCCCCAAAAGAACACAGATACGCAGTATTTT. Amino acid sequence: CASSFRTSGSSQPQKNTDTQYF.

V usage is TRBV11-2 and J usage is TRBJ1-1; D call uncertain. The germline gives CDR1 SGHAT, CDR2 FQNNGV. Trimming shortened V by 2 bases and J by 0 bases, and 7 bases separated the two germline ends. The CDR3 spans 14 residues. In DNA, the CDR3 is TGTGCCAGCAGCTTACCCAGATTGAACACTGAAGCTTTCTTT. This translates into CASSLPRLNTEAFF.

The CDR3, as DNA: TGTGCCATCAGTGAGGCGACTAGCCTAGACTACAATGAGCAGTTCTTC. Translation: CAISEATSLDYNEQFF. The chain links TRBV10-3 to TRBJ2-1; TRBD2 matches at 7 bases. With V trimmed by 2 bases and J by 3 bases, 7 bases remained unmatched. Germline-derived CDR1 and CDR2 are ENHRY and SYGVKD. This CDR3 has 16 amino acids.

The V gene is TRBV19, the J gene TRBJ2-5; 8 bases are a match to TRBD1. The junction had 7 bases not matched to a gene; V was cut back by 4 bases and J by 3 bases. Germline CDR1 is LNHDA and CDR2 is SQIVND (reference sequence). The CDR3 contains 15 residues. The CDR3 loop is CASSTTGTGKETQYF. In DNA form, the CDR3 reads TGTGCCAGTAGTACGACCGGGACAGGTAAAGAGACCCAGTACTTC.

The chain couples TRBV27 to TRBJ1-1; 8 bases line up with TRBD1. CDR3 size: 12 residues. V gave up 6 bases and J gave up 6 bases; unmatched junction bases: 3. The germline gives CDR1 MNHEY, CDR2 SMNVEV (reference sequence). CDR3 residues: CASREQGAEAFF. The CDR3 DNA reads TGTGCCAGCAGAGAACAGGGGGCTGAAGCTTTCTTT.

This rearrangement joins TRBV2 to TRBJ1-1; TRBD1 might be the D (6 bases). The CDR3 sequence is 15 residues long. From germline, CDR1 is SNHLY and CDR2 FYNNEI. The germline V and J ends were trimmed by 4 bases and 3 bases, with 15 bases remaining between them. Here the CDR3 reads CASSVQGGSHTEAFF. The CDR3 region has the DNA TGTGCCAGCAGTGTTCAAGGGGGTAGCCACACTGAAGCTTTCTTT.

Comments on this clone: Distinct nucleotide sequences in the sample also encode this CDR3. The chain links TRBV4-3 to TRBJ2-7; D gene uncertain. Germline V gene lookup returns CDR1 LGHNA and CDR2 YSLEER. The V end was cut by 0 bases, the J end by 1 base, with 7 bases between. The CDR3 is 14 amino acids. The CDR3 is CASSQDRLSYEQYF. As DNA, the CDR3 is TGCGCCAGCAGCCAAGACCGATTGTCCTACGAGCAGTACTTC.